A single sample gave rise to the 27 T cell receptor beta chains below, sequenced in a study of T cells in Graves' hyperthyroidism and ophthalmopathy. It was RNA transcripts that yielded the amplified TCR beta CDR3 regions. RT-PCR in the first round (using the HTBI primer set) targeted the TCR CDR3. TCRdb re-analysed the multiplex PCR reads in MiXCR, keeping a single row per CDR3 protein. Of around 240,000 distinct CDR3 sequences listed, just over 14% are singletons. Sequencing used blood. These receptors were obtained from a woman aged 40 to 50 with Graves' hyperthyroidism that later progressed to Graves' ophthalmopathy.

This clonotype was recorded at least ten times. The chain combines TRBV13 with TRBJ2-3; D unresolved. The germline V and J ends were trimmed by 3 bases and 1 base, with 8 bases remaining between them. The CDR3 length is 14 residues. Germline V gives CDR1 PRHDT, CDR2 FYEKMQ (reference sequence). The CDR3, as DNA: TGTGCCAGCAGCTTTGGCGTCGGCACAGATACGCAGTATTTT. It codes for CASSFGVGTDTQYF.

This clonotype has only a few counts. The chain carries TRBV6-1 and TRBJ2-2; no clear D. Deletions cut 6 bases from V and 4 bases from J, with 9 bases between. This CDR3 is built from 13 residues. The V gene's germline CDR1 is MNHNS and CDR2 SASEGT. The CDR3 spells CASSEPLTGELFF. The CDR3 bases are TGTGCCAGCAGCGAACCGCTCACCGGGGAGCTGTTTTTT.

The table lists this clonotype with many counts. The CDR3 spells CASSLGGNYGYTF. The DNA of the CDR3 is TGTGCCAGCAGTTTAGGGGGAAACTATGGCTACACCTTC. The V and J genes are TRBV28 and TRBJ1-2; D is possibly TRBD1 (5 bases). The germline CDR1 and CDR2 sequences are MDHEN and SYDVKM. This CDR3 comprises 13 residues. Trimming pared 2 bases from V and 2 bases from J, leaving 6 bases between.

On this clonotype: A read error may be the cause here, since a much bigger clone is one base away. The chain joins TRBV5-1 to TRBJ2-1; TRBD1 might be the D (6 bases). V was cut by 6 bases and J by 6 bases, with 13 bases left in between. The CDR3 covers 13 residues. CDR1 is SGHRS and CDR2 is YFSETQ in the germline V gene. The CDR3: CASIRGTRNEQFF. CDR3 nucleotide sequence: TGCGCCAGCATCAGGGGCACCCGCAATGAGCAGTTCTTC.

This clonotype was counted at least ten times. The gene calls are TRBV3-1 and TRBJ1-6; possible D gene TRBD1, 5 bases. V was pared by 3 bases and J by 0 bases, with 9 bases between. Looked up from germline, CDR1 is LGHDT and CDR2 is YNNKEL (reference sequence). CDR3 length: 16 residues. For the CDR3, the DNA is TGTGCCAGCAGCCAGGGTGGGGGCTCCTATAATTCACCCCTCCACTTT. This encodes CASSQGGGSYNSPLHF. Filled out from reference TRBV3-1 and TRBJ1-6, the complete variable domain reads DTAVSQTPKYLVTQMGNDKSIKCEQNLGHDTMYWYKQDSKKFLKIMFSYNNKELIINETVPNRFSPKSPDKAHLNLHINSLELGDSAVYFCASSQGGGSYNSPLHFGNGTRLTVT.

This clonotype was observed at least ten times. The chain uses TRBV9 and TRBJ1-2, with D possibly TRBD1 on 5 matching bases. V shed 0 bases and J shed 5 bases, with 11 bases lying between them. CDR1 and CDR2 (germline): SGDLS, YYNGEE. CDR3 length: 14 residues. The DNA for the CDR3 is TGTGCCAGCAGCGTAGGGGACGGCTCTTATGGCTACACCTTC. Translated: CASSVGDGSYGYTF.

Points on this clonotype: A single base separates this from a much larger clone, so it may be a read error. The rearrangement joins TRBV4-2 to TRBJ2-1; 14 bases agree with TRBD2. CDR1 and CDR2 from the germline V gene are LGHNA and YNFKEQ. The CDR3 has 16 amino acids. The CDR3 reads CASSRGTSGRFNEQLF. The CDR3 coding sequence is TGTGCCAGCAGCCGGGGGACTAGCGGGAGATTTAATGAGCAGCTCTTC.

This clonotype turned up a few times. The DNA of the CDR3 is TGCGCCAGCAGCCAATTTAGCGGGAGGGCCAATGAGCAGTTCTTC. The encoded protein is CASSQFSGRANEQFF. The chain joins TRBV4-1 to TRBJ2-1; TRBD2 matches 11 bases. The CDR3 is 15 residues long. V was clipped by 2 bases and J by 6 bases; unmatched bases: 3. The germline CDR1 and CDR2 sequences are MGHRA and YSYEKL.

There are a few counts of this clonotype. This chain links TRBV29-1 with TRBJ2-1; the D is unclear. Looked up from germline, CDR1 is SQVTM and CDR2 is ANQGSEA. The CDR3 loop spans 10 amino acids. Trimming stripped 4 bases from V and 6 bases from J, with 4 bases between. The CDR3 protein is CSVAANEQFF. In DNA, the CDR3 is TGCAGCGTTGCCGCCAATGAGCAGTTCTTC.

This clonotype was detected ten times or more. Here the CDR3 reads CASSFTGGNTEAFF. The CDR3 DNA follows: TGTGCCAGCAGTTTCACAGGGGGGAACACTGAAGCTTTCTTT. This rearrangement joins TRBV28 to TRBJ1-1, with 8 bases fitting TRBD1. Germline V lookup: CDR1 MDHEN, CDR2 SYDVKM. V dropped 3 bases and J dropped 1; count of bases not matched to a gene: 1. The CDR3 has 14 residues.

This clonotype has at least ten counts. J is TRBJ1-5 and V is TRBV28, with D maybe TRBD1 (5 bases). The CDR3 totals 17 residues. V lost 0 bases to trimming and J lost 5 bases, with 17 bases between them. In germline, CDR1 is MDHEN, CDR2 SYDVKM. CDR3 amino acids: CASSLWGRSFPDQPQHF. For the CDR3, the DNA is TGTGCCAGCAGTTTATGGGGACGGTCTTTCCCTGATCAGCCCCAGCATTTT. The whole variable domain, remainder taken from reference TRBV28 and TRBJ1-5, is DVKVTQSSRYLVKRTGEKVFLECVQDMDHENMFWYRQDPGLGLRLIYFSYDVKMKEKGDIPEGYSVSREKKERFSLILESASTNQTSMYLCASSLWGRSFPDQPQHFGDGTRLSIL.

The table lists this clonotype with many counts. CDR3 loop: CASSLRGARQPQHF. DNA for the CDR3: TGTGCCAGCAGCCTCCGGGGGGCAAGGCAGCCCCAGCATTTT. The V gene is TRBV28, the J gene TRBJ1-5; D possibly corresponds to TRBD1 (6 bases). The CDR3 runs 14 residues. Germline V gives CDR1 MDHEN, CDR2 SYDVKM. Trimming left V 6 bases short and J 7 bases short, with 16 bases between.

This clonotype was found many times. The V gene is TRBV30, the J gene TRBJ2-1; 8 positions match TRBD1. Germline V lookup: CDR1 GTSNPN, CDR2 SVGIG (reference sequence). With V trimmed by 1 base and J by 6 bases, 8 bases remained unmatched. The CDR3 length is 15 residues. The CDR3 bases are TGTGCCTGGAGTGAATTAGACAGGGGTGGCAATGAGCAGTTCTTC. Translating gives CAWSELDRGGNEQFF.

This sequence joins TRBV9 and TRBJ2-5; 7 bases fit TRBD1. The ends lost 2 bases at V and 5 bases at J; junction bases unmatched: 3. CDR3 length: 13 amino acids. Germline assignment: CDR1 SGDLS and CDR2 YYNGEE. The CDR3 loop is CASSVGTAETQYF. CDR3 DNA: TGTGCCAGCAGCGTCGGGACAGCGGAGACCCAGTACTTC.

This clonotype was found many times. V gene TRBV28 combines with J gene TRBJ2-3; D is unclear. Germline CDR1 and CDR2: MDHEN and SYDVKM. This CDR3 has 16 amino acids. V was trimmed by 7 bases and J by 0 bases, leaving 17 bases between them. In nucleotides, the CDR3 is TGTGCCAGCACCCCTCCCTCCCATCACAGCACAGATACGCAGTATTTT. Translating it yields CASTPPSHHSTDTQYF.

This clonotype was observed many times. The chain has TRBV29-1 and TRBJ1-5; 7 positions agree with TRBD1. CDR1 is SQVTM, CDR2 ANQGSEA, per germline. The trim removed 5 bases at V and 5 bases at J, leaving 6 bases unmatched. This CDR3 region has 13 residues. The CDR3 protein is CSVTQGLDQPQHF. The DNA for the CDR3 is TGCAGCGTTACACAGGGGTTGGATCAGCCCCAGCATTTT.

At least ten counts were recorded for this clonotype. The chain combines TRBV5-6 with TRBJ1-1; 10 bases map to TRBD1. Per germline, CDR1 SGHDT and CDR2 YYEEEE. With V trimmed by 1 base and J by 6 bases, 9 bases remained unmatched. The CDR3 is 16 residues long. The CDR3 protein is CASSLRGQGVRSEAFF. CDR3 nucleotides: TGTGCCAGCAGCTTGAGAGGACAGGGGGTAAGATCTGAAGCTTTCTTT.

This clonotype came up many times. The CDR3 loop is CASSLGWQPIYGYTF. In DNA, the CDR3 is TGTGCCAGCAGTTTGGGATGGCAGCCGATCTATGGCTACACCTTC. The gene calls are TRBV28 and TRBJ1-2, with D unclear. Trimming took off 3 bases at V and 4 bases at J, with 15 bases between the two ends. CDR3 length: 15 residues. Germline V lookup: CDR1 MDHEN, CDR2 SYDVKM.

In this sample, this clonotype turned up a few times. The chain is built from TRBV6-1 and TRBJ1-5, with D maybe TRBD1 (6 bases). The CDR3 has 15 amino acids. CDR1 is MNHNS and CDR2 is SASEGT in the germline V gene. The germline V and J ends were trimmed by 4 bases and 11 bases, with 21 bases remaining between them. CDR3 DNA sequence: TGTGCCAGCAGTGGGACGGGGGCCTTCGGGCAGTCCCAGCATTTT. Translating it yields CASSGTGAFGQSQHF.

The sample holds one count of this clonotype. This chain uses TRBV28 with TRBJ1-6, with D possibly matching TRBD1 (5 bases). CDR3 length: 14 amino acids. Trimming removed 4 bases from V and 9 bases from J, with 13 bases in between. Germline V gene lookup returns CDR1 MDHEN and CDR2 SYDVKM. The CDR3 bases are TGTGCCAGCAGTTCCGGGGGATCTAGTTCACCCCTCCACTTT. Protein product: CASSSGGSSSPLHF.

To note about this clonotype: Given the absence of the conserved phenylalanine or tryptophan at the CDR3 end, a read error is likely. V usage is TRBV20-1 and J usage is TRBJ1-1; D may be TRBD1 (5 bases). The V end lost 0 bases, the J end lost 1 base, and 12 bases lay between the germline ends. Per the germline V gene, CDR1 is DFQATT and CDR2 is SNEGSKA (reference sequence). The CDR3 runs to 15 residues. Here the CDR3 reads CSARDPGAANTEAFL. As DNA, the CDR3 is TGCAGTGCTAGAGATCCCGGGGCGGCGAACACTGAAGCTTTCCTT.

With respect to this clonotype: A much larger clone sits a single nucleotide away, making a read error possible. This chain links TRBV13 with TRBJ2-4; D call uncertain. Germline V gene data show CDR1 as PRHDT and CDR2 as FYEKMQ (reference sequence). Trimming shortened V by 3 bases and J by 8 bases, and 14 bases separated the two germline ends. The CDR3 sequence is 14 residues long. The CDR3 here is CASSLQSLGDIQYF. The CDR3 DNA is TGTGCCAGCAGCTTGCAGTCCCTTGGGGACATTCAGTACTTC.

The chain carries TRBV6-1 and TRBJ2-5, with D tentatively TRBD1 (6 bases). The germline CDR1 and CDR2 sequences are MNHNS and SASEGT. V gave up 8 bases and J gave up 5 bases, with 27 bases separating them. CDR3 length equals 17 residues. CDR3 bases: TGTGCCAGCTCACTTTTCTCCGCCGTGGGGGCCCGGGAGACCCAGTACTTC. Amino acid sequence: CASSLFSAVGARETQYF.

The V and J genes are TRBV13 and TRBJ2-7, with 9 bases that match TRBD2. V shed 5 bases, J shed 2 bases, and the junction held 4 bases outside the gene matches. The CDR3 is made up of 14 amino acids. CDR1 and CDR2 (germline): PRHDT, FYEKMQ (reference sequence). Here the CDR3 reads CASSKAGGAYEQYF. The CDR3 DNA sequence: TGTGCCAGCAGCAAAGCGGGAGGAGCCTACGAGCAGTACTTC.

This clonotype was counted between two and nine times. The rearrangement uses TRBV19 and TRBJ2-7; TRBD2 is a possible D gene (6 bases). Germline V gene sequence: CDR1 LNHDA, CDR2 SQIVND (reference sequence). Trimming left V 4 bases short and J 3 bases short, with 16 bases between. The CDR3 extends over 15 amino acids. The CDR3 sequence is CASSSTGTSSYEQYF. CDR3 DNA: TGTGCCAGTAGTAGTACCGGGACTTCCAGCTACGAGCAGTACTTC.

In its sample, this clonotype was seen many times. The CDR3 nucleotides are TGTGCCATCAGTACAGGGAAGATTGCTTTCTTT. Translating gives CAISTGKIAFF. This chain joins TRBV10-3 and TRBJ1-1, with D possibly TRBD1 on 6 matching bases. The ends were cut back, 5 bases at V and 11 bases at J, with 12 bases in the middle. Germline V gene sequence: CDR1 ENHRY, CDR2 SYGVKD. This CDR3 is 11 amino acids long.

This clonotype was picked up many times. The chain carries TRBV20-1 and TRBJ2-1; tentatively, D is TRBD2 (5 bases). V was trimmed by 3 bases and J by 7 bases, leaving 7 bases between them. Germline V gene sequence: CDR1 DFQATT, CDR2 SNEGSKA (reference sequence). The CDR3 length is 11 residues. CDR3 in amino acids: CSASIANEQFF. The CDR3, as DNA: TGCAGTGCTAGTATAGCGAATGAGCAGTTCTTC.